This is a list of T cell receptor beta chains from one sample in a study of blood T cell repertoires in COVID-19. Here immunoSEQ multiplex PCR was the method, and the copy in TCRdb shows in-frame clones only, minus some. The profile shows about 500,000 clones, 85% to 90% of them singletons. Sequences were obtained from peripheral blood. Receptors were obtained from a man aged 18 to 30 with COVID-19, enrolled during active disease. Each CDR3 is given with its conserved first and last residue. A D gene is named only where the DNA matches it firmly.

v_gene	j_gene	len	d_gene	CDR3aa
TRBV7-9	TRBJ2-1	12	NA	CASSLAGRVQFF
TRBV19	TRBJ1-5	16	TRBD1	CASSLTPGQGLQPQHF
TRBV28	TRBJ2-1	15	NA	CASSYPRLVNNEQFF
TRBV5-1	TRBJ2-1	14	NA	CASGASTATNEQFF
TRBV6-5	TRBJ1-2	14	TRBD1	CASSFLDRSYGYTF
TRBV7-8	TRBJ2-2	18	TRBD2	CASSLEVTGGGYTGELFF
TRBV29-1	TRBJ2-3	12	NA	CSTRTFQDTQYF
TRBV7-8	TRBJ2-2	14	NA	CASSPGLNTGELFF
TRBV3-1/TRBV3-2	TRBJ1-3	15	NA	CASSRRSNSGNTIYF
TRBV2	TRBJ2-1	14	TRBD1	CASSARGRDLEQFF
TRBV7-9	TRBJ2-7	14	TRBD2	CASSAGGVTYEQYF
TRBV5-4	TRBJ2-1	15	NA	CASSRDTSSYNEQFF
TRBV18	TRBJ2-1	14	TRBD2	CASSSLAGNNEQFF
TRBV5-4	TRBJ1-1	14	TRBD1	CASSWGQEKTEAFF
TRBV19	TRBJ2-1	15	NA	CASSLEGGGLNEQFF
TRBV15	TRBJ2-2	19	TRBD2	CATSRDDRIRSGDTGELFF
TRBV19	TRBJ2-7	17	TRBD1	CASSIDHQTGIFDEQYF
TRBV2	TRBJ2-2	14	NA	CASSTTKLGGELFF
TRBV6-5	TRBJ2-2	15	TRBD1	CASSPDRAVAGELFF
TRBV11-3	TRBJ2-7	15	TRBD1	CASSLGDSLGAEQYF
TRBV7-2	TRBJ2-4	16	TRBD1	CASSTGTGAGKNIQYF
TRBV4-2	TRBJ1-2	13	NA	CASSPLGGDGYTF
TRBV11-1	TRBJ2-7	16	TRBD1	CASSPRGQGQAPNPYF
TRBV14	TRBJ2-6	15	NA	CASSQAGVGANVLTF
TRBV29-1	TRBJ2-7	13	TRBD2	CSFRGGYGYEQYF
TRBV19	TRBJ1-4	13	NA	CASSGAGEEKLFF
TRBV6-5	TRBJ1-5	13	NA	CASSYARNQPQHF
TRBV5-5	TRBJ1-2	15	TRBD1	CASSLGTGALWGYTF
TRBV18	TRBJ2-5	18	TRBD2	CASSLRGLAGGRQETQYF
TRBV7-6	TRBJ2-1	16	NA	CASSLARGTDINEQFF
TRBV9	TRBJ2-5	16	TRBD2	CASSPGGLAGGETQYF
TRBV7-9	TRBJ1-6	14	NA	CASSAQGGNSPLHF
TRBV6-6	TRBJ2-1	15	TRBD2	CASSLNQRGGLLSFF
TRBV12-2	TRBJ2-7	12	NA	CASRFFRYEQYF
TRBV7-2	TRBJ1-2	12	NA	CASSFEIYGYTF
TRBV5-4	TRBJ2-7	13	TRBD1	CASSLKGANEQYF
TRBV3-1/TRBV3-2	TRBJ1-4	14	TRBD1	CASSPRQGAQKLFF
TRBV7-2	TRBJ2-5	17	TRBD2	CASSLRTSGRAPRTQYF
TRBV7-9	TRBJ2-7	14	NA	CASSPPAGSYEQYF
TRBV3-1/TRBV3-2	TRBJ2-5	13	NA	CASTSRGQETQYF
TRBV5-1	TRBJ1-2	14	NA	CASRSNGANYGYTF
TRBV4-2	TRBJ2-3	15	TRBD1	CASSQGGQSPDTQYF
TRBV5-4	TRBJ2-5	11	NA	CVTRSSGTQYF
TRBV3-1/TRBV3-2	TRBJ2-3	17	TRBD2	CASSPRQSGSGPDTQYF